The 22 T cell receptor beta chains listed next were all sequenced from one sample in a study of cytomegalovirus exposure and HLA in healthy donors. The PCR made use of 60 Vbeta and 13 Jbeta primers. The method was immunoSEQ multiplex PCR; TCRdb's version includes in-frame clones alone and lacks a portion of them. In the table there are 77,000 or so clones, roughly 75% of which are singletons. Sequencing used PBMCs. These receptors came from a woman aged 40 to 50 in good health and CMV-seronegative.

CDR3 bases: TGTGCCACCAGCAGAGGACAGGGGAATCAGCCCCAGCATTTT. It yields the protein CATSRGQGNQPQHF. V usage is TRBV15 and J usage is TRBJ1-5, with 8 bases identical to TRBD1. The junction had 0 bases not matched to a gene; V was cut back by 1 base and J by 4 bases. This CDR3 has 14 amino acids. The germline CDR1 and CDR2 sequences are LNHNV and YYDKDF (reference sequence).

The rearrangement links TRBV6-1 to TRBJ1-2; D ambiguous. CDR3 length: 16 residues. Germline CDR1 is MNHNS and CDR2 is SASEGT. The germline V and J ends were trimmed by 3 bases and 0 bases, with 14 bases remaining between them. The CDR3 region is CASSEALVAANYGYTF. CDR3 nucleotide sequence: TGTGCCAGCAGTGAGGCCCTTGTGGCAGCTAACTATGGCTACACCTTC.

The chain recombines TRBV7-2 with TRBJ1-1; unclear D gene. CDR1 is SGHTA, CDR2 FQGNSA, per germline. V gave up 5 bases and J gave up 1 base, with 8 bases separating them. CDR3 length: 13 residues. The CDR3 bases are TGTGCCAGCAGCATCGGGGAGAACACTGAAGCTTTCTTT. Translating it yields CASSIGENTEAFF.

V and J are TRBV9 and TRBJ2-7; 8 bases line up with TRBD1. CDR3 length: 16 residues. CDR1 is SGDLS and CDR2 is YYNGEE in the germline V gene. V shed 4 bases and J 1 base; nucleotides not matched to a gene: 10. CDR3: CASSPRPDRGSYEQYF. In DNA, the CDR3 is TGTGCCAGCAGCCCCAGACCCGACAGGGGTTCCTACGAGCAGTACTTC. Full variable domain (remainder filled in from reference TRBV9 and TRBJ2-7): DSGVTQTPKHLITATGQRVTLRCSPRSGDLSVYWYQQSLDQGLQFLIQYYNGEERAKGNILERFSAQQFPDLHSELNLSSLELGDSALYFCASSPRPDRGSYEQYFGPGTRLTVT.

The rearrangement uses TRBV6-6 and TRBJ1-1; no clear D gene. V was trimmed by 4 bases and J by 5 bases, leaving 11 bases between them. The germline CDR1 and CDR2 sequences are MNHNY and SVGAGI (reference sequence). The CDR3 runs to 13 residues. CDR3 loop: CASSSFTGTEAFF. The CDR3 nucleotides are TGTGCCAGCAGTTCGTTCACGGGGACTGAAGCTTTCTTT.

V and J are TRBV5-1 and TRBJ1-5; D not certain. The germline V gene has CDR1 SGHRS and CDR2 YFSETQ. Trimming stripped 4 bases from V and 7 bases from J, with 21 bases between. There are 16 residues in the CDR3. The CDR3 is CASSQEALGSKQPQHF. The CDR3 bases are TGCGCCAGCAGCCAAGAGGCCCTCGGATCAAAACAGCCCCAGCATTTT.

The J gene is TRBJ1-2, the V gene TRBV6-6; 7 bases agree with TRBD1. The germline CDR1 and CDR2 sequences are MNHNY and SVGAGI (reference sequence). With 5 bases clipped from V and 4 bases from J, the junction kept 7 bases outside the gene matches. This CDR3 is built from 14 residues. CDR3 protein: CASSHTRDSYGYTF. The CDR3 DNA reads TGTGCCAGCAGTCACACCAGGGACAGCTATGGCTACACCTTC.

A single count supports this clone. The chain links TRBV14 to TRBJ2-1; 7 nucleotides line up with TRBD2. Germline V gives CDR1 SGHDN, CDR2 FVKESK. The CDR3 has 15 residues. The V gene end was trimmed by 4 bases and the J gene end by 3 bases; junction bases not matched to a gene: 6. CDR3 nucleotide sequence: TGTGCCAGCAGCCCCCGGGAGGATTTCTACAATGAGCAGTTCTTC. Translation: CASSPREDFYNEQFF.

A single count supports this clone. The genes are TRBV15 and TRBJ2-3, with 7 bases lining up with TRBD1. CDR3 size: 15 residues. From germline, CDR1 is LNHNV and CDR2 YYDKDF (reference sequence). The ends lost 0 bases at V and 4 bases at J; junction bases unmatched: 4. CDR3 region: CATSRDRQGADTQYF. CDR3 sequence (DNA): TGTGCCACCAGCAGAGATAGGCAGGGGGCAGATACGCAGTATTTT.

The rearrangement uses TRBV29-1 and TRBJ2-3, with D hard to call. The CDR3 has 13 amino acids. The V gene's germline CDR1 is SQVTM and CDR2 ANQGSEA. V was trimmed by 3 bases and J by 7 bases, leaving 14 bases between them. Written as DNA, the CDR3 is TGCAGCGTTGACGCCCCGAGAAAGAATACGCAGTATTTT. This gives the protein CSVDAPRKNTQYF.

This chain uses TRBV7-2 with TRBJ2-5; a weak D match, TRBD1 (6 bases). Trimming left V 1 base short and J 7 bases short, with 16 bases between. Germline-derived CDR1 and CDR2 are SGHTA and FQGNSA. The CDR3 runs to 15 residues. CDR3: CASSLGQVGSGTQYF. The CDR3 DNA sequence: TGTGCCAGCAGCTTAGGACAGGTGGGGTCAGGGACCCAGTACTTC.

This sequence joins TRBV19 and TRBJ2-2; TRBD2 agrees at 7 bases. The CDR3 has 15 amino acids. CDR1 is LNHDA and CDR2 is SQIVND in the germline V gene (reference sequence). J was trimmed by 6 bases and V by 7 bases; bases with no gene match: 11. The CDR3 sequence: CASTPQGGIAGELFF. In nucleotides, the CDR3 is TGTGCCAGTACCCCCCAGGGAGGGATTGCCGGGGAGCTGTTTTTT. Full variable domain (remainder filled in from reference TRBV19 and TRBJ2-2): DGGITQSPKYLFRKEGQNVTLSCEQNLNHDAMYWYRQDPGQGLRLIYYSQIVNDFQKGDIAEGYSVSREKKESFPLTVTSAQKNPTAFYLCASTPQGGIAGELFFGEGSRLTVL.

The chain uses TRBV7-3 and TRBJ2-3; 8 bases are shared with TRBD2. There are 15 residues in the CDR3. Germline CDR1 reads SGHTA; CDR2 reads FQGTGA. V gave up 5 bases and J gave up 5 bases; unmatched junction bases: 9. The CDR3 DNA sequence: TGTGCCAGCAGCACAGCGGGGGCGTTGTTAGATACGCAGTATTTT. The encoded protein is CASSTAGALLDTQYF.

This rearrangement joins TRBV21-1 to TRBJ1-5; the table assigns TRBD1, which was not confirmed against the DNA. TRBV21-1 counts as a pseudogene. The CDR3 extends over 17 amino acids. The CDR3 region is CASSKTEDRGHYQPQHF. The DNA of the CDR3 is TGTGCCAGCAGCAAAACTGAGGACAGGGGGCATTATCAGCCCCAGCATTTT.

J is TRBJ1-1 and V is TRBV18, with D possibly being TRBD1 (6 bases). This CDR3 contains 14 residues. The germline V gene has CDR1 KGHSH and CDR2 LQKENI. Trimming removed 3 bases at V and 4 bases at J, with 12 bases between. The CDR3 sequence: CASSPLTRGTEAFF. Here the CDR3 DNA reads TGTGCCAGCTCACCCCTGACCAGGGGCACTGAAGCTTTCTTT.

V gene TRBV19 combines with J gene TRBJ1-5; 7 nucleotides align to TRBD1. The V segment lost 3 bases and the J segment 2 bases; nucleotides outside the gene matches: 7. Germline CDR1 and CDR2: LNHDA and SQIVND (reference sequence). This CDR3 region has 16 residues. The CDR3, as DNA: TGTGCCAGTAGTATCAGGGGGGATTTAGGCAATCAGCCCCAGCATTTT. Translated: CASSIRGDLGNQPQHF.

The chain carries TRBV5-1 and TRBJ2-7; 7 bases map to TRBD2. The CDR3 runs to 15 residues. V was pared by 6 bases and J by 6 bases, with 15 bases of the junction left unmatched. From germline, CDR1 is SGHRS and CDR2 YFSETQ. The DNA for the CDR3 is TGCGCCAGCACACCCGCGGGGATAGCGGGCGGCGAGCAGTACTTC. Protein product: CASTPAGIAGGEQYF.

V gene TRBV7-6 combines with J gene TRBJ1-2; TRBD1 agrees at 11 bases. CDR3 length equals 15 residues. J was trimmed by 4 bases and V by 5 bases; bases with no gene match: 6. The germline gives CDR1 SGHVS, CDR2 FNYEAQ. The CDR3 nucleotides read TGTGCCAGCAGCCACGGACAGGGGGCGAGCTATGGCTACACCTTC. Residues: CASSHGQGASYGYTF.

This rearrangement joins TRBV13 to TRBJ2-1; D perhaps matches TRBD2 (6 bases). Germline loops: CDR1 PRHDT, CDR2 FYEKMQ (reference sequence). The CDR3 is made up of 16 amino acids. V was trimmed by 7 bases and J by 4 bases, leaving 20 bases between them. CDR3 DNA sequence: TGTGCCAGCACCGCACCCGGCGGCGGGGTTTACAATGAGCAGTTCTTC. Protein product: CASTAPGGGVYNEQFF.

This clone was recorded only once. The CDR3 region has the DNA TGTGCCAGCAGTTTTTCGGGAGGACCCTCCTACAATGAGCAGTTCTTC. It translates to CASSFSGGPSYNEQFF. The rearrangement uses TRBV28 and TRBJ2-1; 7 positions match TRBD2. CDR3 size: 16 residues. The trim removed 3 bases at V and 0 bases at J, leaving 5 bases unmatched. CDR1 MDHEN and CDR2 SYDVKM come from the germline V gene.

To note about this clone: At one of its ends the junction is not consistent with the germline gene, which may arise from a read error. The chain recombines TRBV19 with TRBJ2-5, with D maybe TRBD2 (5 bases). From germline, CDR1 is LNHDA and CDR2 SQIVND (reference sequence). This CDR3 has 15 residues. In DNA, the CDR3 is TGTGCCAGTAGCATAGTTCCCGGGATCCAAGAGACCCAGTACTTC. Translating gives CASSIVPGIQETQYF.

The genes are TRBV29-1 and TRBJ2-7, with TRBD1 matching 7 bases. Trimming removed 6 bases from V and 5 bases from J; junction bases left unmatched: 4. This CDR3 contains 11 residues. Per the germline V gene, CDR1 is SQVTM and CDR2 is ANQGSEA. CDR3 in amino acids: CSVTTGHEQYF. The CDR3 nucleotides read TGCAGCGTCACGACAGGGCACGAGCAGTACTTC.